The 27 T cell receptor beta chains presented below share a single source sample, sequenced in a study of OX40 agonist ivuxolimab in advanced cancers. Using immunoSEQ multiplex PCR, the repertoire was profiled, and TCRdb retains in-frame clones only, with some absent. The profile shows 50,000 to 80,000 clones, 80% to 90% of them singletons. Specimen: CD4+ or CD8+ T cells sorted from blood, collected in a trial of the OX40 agonist ivuxolimab. The receptor source for this set is an adult with an advanced solid tumor such as melanoma, head and neck, liver or kidney cancer.

The chain employs TRBV5-5 and TRBJ2-7; no clear D. The CDR3 is 13 amino acids. The germline CDR1 and CDR2 sequences are SGHKS and YYEKEE (reference sequence). V was trimmed by 5 bases and J by 5 bases, leaving 14 bases between them. The CDR3 DNA follows: TGTGCCAGCAGTCAGACACCGATCAACGAGCAGTACTTC. Its protein is CASSQTPINEQYF.

The chain is built from TRBV7-9 and TRBJ2-7; D perhaps matches TRBD1 (6 bases). The V gene lost 3 bases and the J gene lost 2 bases, with 11 bases spanning the gap. Germline V gene sequence: CDR1 SEHNR, CDR2 FQNEAQ (reference sequence). The CDR3 is 14 amino acids. CDR3 bases: TGTGCCAGCAGCTTGAATCAGGGGCCCTACGAGCAGTACTTC. Encoded protein: CASSLNQGPYEQYF.

This sequence joins TRBV10-3 and TRBJ2-1; possibly TRBD2 for D (7 bases). The germline V gene encodes CDR1 ENHRY and CDR2 SYGVKD. The CDR3 sequence is 15 residues long. Trimming pared 10 bases from V and 8 bases from J, leaving 24 bases between. This chain's CDR3 is CATRSTGRGNHEQFF. The DNA of the CDR3 is TGTGCCACCAGGTCAACAGGGAGGGGCAATCATGAGCAGTTCTTC.

This clone showed up just once. The gene calls are TRBV7-9 and TRBJ2-1, with 8 bases identical to TRBD1. The CDR3 length is 16 residues. Trimming removed 5 bases from V and 5 bases from J; junction bases left unmatched: 11. Germline CDR1 reads SEHNR; CDR2 reads FQNEAQ (reference sequence). CDR3 in amino acids: CASSRLMGQAHNEQFF. The DNA for the CDR3 is TGTGCCAGCAGCCGGCTAATGGGACAGGCGCACAATGAGCAGTTCTTC.

V is TRBV29-1 and J is TRBJ2-2; unclear D gene. Germline lookup yields CDR1 SQVTM and CDR2 ANQGSEA. This CDR3 region has 15 residues. Trimming shortened V by 5 bases and J by 4 bases, and 17 bases separated the two germline ends. The CDR3 here is CSVIPTPFGTGELFF. CDR3 DNA: TGCAGCGTTATCCCTACTCCCTTTGGCACCGGGGAGCTGTTTTTT.

The chain is built from TRBV14 and TRBJ2-7; no clear D gene. V lost 5 bases, J lost 7 bases, and 12 bases lay in between. This CDR3 is built from 12 residues. The germline gives CDR1 SGHDN, CDR2 FVKESK. CDR3 bases: TGTGCCAGCAGCGCAACCATTTGGGAGCAGTACTTC. It encodes CASSATIWEQYF. Complete variable domain (other parts from reference TRBV14 and TRBJ2-7): EAGVTQFPSHSVIEKGQTVTLRCDPISGHDNLYWYRRVMGKEIKFLLHFVKESKQDESGMPNNRFLAERTGGTYSTLKVQPAELEDSGVYFCASSATIWEQYFGPGTRLTVT.

In the case of this clone: The junction and the germline gene differ at one end; a read error may be behind it. The chain carries TRBV19 and TRBJ2-4, with D possibly matching TRBD1 (6 bases). There are 13 residues in the CDR3. Germline-derived CDR1 and CDR2 are LNHDA and SQIVND (reference sequence). As DNA, the CDR3 is TGTGCCAGTAGTGTAGACAGGAAAAACATTCAGTACTTC. This codes for CASSVDRKNIQYF.

This clone occurred a few times. The genes are TRBV7-9 and TRBJ1-3; D perhaps matches TRBD1 (5 bases). The CDR3 spans 15 residues. Germline V CDR1 and CDR2: SEHNR, FQNEAQ (reference sequence). V was pared by 0 bases and J by 2 bases, with 8 bases between. The CDR3 coding sequence is TGTGCCAGCAGCTTAGCGGGGCCCCCTGGAAACACCATATATTTT. This translates into CASSLAGPPGNTIYF.

The chain combines TRBV5-1 with TRBJ2-2, with 7 bases matching TRBD1. The V and J ends lost 2 bases and 0 bases, in that order; junction bases with no gene match: 4. The V gene's germline CDR1 is SGHRS and CDR2 YFSETQ. CDR3 length: 16 amino acids. CDR3 region: CASSFTGAANTGELFF. CDR3 DNA sequence: TGCGCCAGCAGCTTTACAGGGGCAGCGAACACCGGGGAGCTGTTTTTT.

The chain recombines TRBV6-6 with TRBJ1-5; a weak D match, TRBD1 (5 bases). Trimming removed 6 bases at V and 9 bases at J, with 18 bases between. This CDR3 spans 14 amino acids. Per the germline V gene, CDR1 is MNHNY and CDR2 is SVGAGI (reference sequence). The DNA for the CDR3 is TGTGCCAGCAGCCCCCAGGGAAGGAGTGGGCCCCAGCATTTT. Translation gives CASSPQGRSGPQHF.

V and J are TRBV5-1 and TRBJ1-1; D perhaps matches TRBD1 (5 bases). V lost 4 bases, J lost 2 bases, and 9 bases lay in between. There are 13 residues in the CDR3. In germline, CDR1 is SGHRS, CDR2 YFSETQ. The chain's CDR3 is CASSATANTEAFF. The CDR3, as DNA: TGCGCCAGCAGCGCGACAGCTAACACTGAAGCTTTCTTT.

This clone was seen a few times. The chain uses TRBV4-2 and TRBJ1-2; D unclear. The CDR3 runs to 13 residues. Trimming took 10 bases from V and 3 from J, leaving 15 bases between them. Germline V gene lookup returns CDR1 LGHNA and CDR2 YNFKEQ. The CDR3 nucleotides read TGTGCCACAAGCACGGGGTCGGACTATGGCTACACCTTC. Protein: CATSTGSDYGYTF.

This clone has a handful of counts. The chain carries TRBV19 and TRBJ1-6, with no clear D. Germline loops: CDR1 LNHDA, CDR2 SQIVND (reference sequence). This CDR3 comprises 14 residues. Trimming shortened V by 7 bases and J by 0 bases, and 7 bases separated the two germline ends. For the CDR3, the DNA is TGTGCCAGTAACTGGGGCTCCTATAATTCACCCCTCCACTTT. Translated: CASNWGSYNSPLHF.

The V and J genes are TRBV4-3 and TRBJ1-2, with unresolved D. With 0 bases removed from V and 8 bases from J, the gap between germline ends came to 16 bases. Germline V gives CDR1 LGHNA, CDR2 YSLEER. CDR3 length: 15 amino acids. This CDR3 is CASSQEPIPVGGYTF. The CDR3 coding sequence is TGCGCCAGCAGCCAAGAGCCCATTCCGGTAGGAGGCTACACCTTC.

This clone was seen a few times. The CDR3 nucleotides are TGTGCCAGCAGAGAGCGTCGCTACAATGAGCAGTTCTTC. Its protein product is CASRERRYNEQFF. The J gene is TRBJ2-1, the V gene TRBV27; unclear D gene. The CDR3 totals 13 residues. Germline V gives CDR1 MNHEY, CDR2 SMNVEV (reference sequence). The V end lost 6 bases, the J end lost 3 bases, and 9 bases lay between the germline ends.

The J gene is TRBJ1-2, the V gene TRBV28, with D maybe TRBD1 (6 bases). Germline V gives CDR1 MDHEN, CDR2 SYDVKM. CDR3 length equals 14 residues. Deletions cut 1 base from V and 7 bases from J, with 13 bases between. The CDR3 spells CASSLSRGLSGYTF. Here the CDR3 DNA reads TGTGCCAGCAGTTTATCGCGGGGGCTCTCTGGCTACACCTTC.

This chain connects TRBV7-3 to TRBJ2-5; 10 nucleotides align to TRBD2. With 4 bases clipped from V and 3 bases from J, the junction kept 2 bases outside the gene matches. The CDR3 is 14 residues long. Germline assignment: CDR1 SGHTA and CDR2 FQGTGA. CDR3 in DNA: TGTGCCAGCAGCTCTAGCGGGGGTAAAGAGACCCAGTACTTC. Protein: CASSSSGGKETQYF.

CDR3 loop: CASSFNSYEQYF. CDR3 nucleotide sequence: TGTGCCAGCAGCTTTAACTCCTACGAGCAGTACTTC. The chain combines TRBV5-4 with TRBJ2-7; D gene uncertain. V dropped 2 bases and J dropped 0 bases, with 3 bases sitting between them. The CDR3 is made up of 12 amino acids. The germline gives CDR1 SGHNT, CDR2 YYREEE (reference sequence).

The gene calls are TRBV10-3 and TRBJ1-5, with a possible D match to TRBD1 (6 bases). This CDR3 is 14 amino acids long. With 2 bases removed from V and 4 bases from J, the gap between germline ends came to 9 bases. CDR1 ENHRY and CDR2 SYGVKD come from the germline V gene. The CDR3 spells CAISEQGPNQPQHF. The CDR3 nucleotides read TGTGCCATCAGTGAGCAGGGGCCTAATCAGCCCCAGCATTTT.

A word on this clone: At one end, the junction sequence differs from germline, possibly due to a read error. This rearrangement joins TRBV28 to TRBJ2-4; 10 bases fit TRBD2. CDR1 is MDHEN, CDR2 SYDVKM, per germline. The CDR3 runs to 14 residues. The CDR3 DNA reads TGTGCCAGCAGTTTATATTCTAGCGGGGGCCCCCGCCACTTC. This encodes CASSLYSSGGPRHF.

The V and J genes are TRBV10-3 and TRBJ1-1; D might be TRBD1 (5 bases). CDR3 size: 16 residues. V was shortened by 3 bases and J by 0 bases, with 14 bases between the two germline ends. The germline gives CDR1 ENHRY, CDR2 SYGVKD. The CDR3 spells CAISDRALSMNTEAFF. The CDR3 DNA is TGTGCCATCAGTGACAGGGCATTATCGATGAACACTGAAGCTTTCTTT.

The V call is TRBV19, the J call TRBJ1-2; D not resolved. V was trimmed by 2 bases and J by 2 bases, leaving 9 bases between them. CDR1 LNHDA and CDR2 SQIVND come from the germline V gene (reference sequence). The CDR3 has 14 residues. In nucleotides, the CDR3 is TGTGCCAGTAGTATATTTCAGAGGAACTATGGCTACACCTTC. It is translated as CASSIFQRNYGYTF. Together with reference TRBV19 and TRBJ1-2, the CDR3 gives the full variable domain: DGGITQSPKYLFRKEGQNVTLSCEQNLNHDAMYWYRQDPGQGLRLIYYSQIVNDFQKGDIAEGYSVSREKKESFPLTVTSAQKNPTAFYLCASSIFQRNYGYTFGSGTRLTVV.

CDR3 in amino acids: CASSYKTGELFF. The DNA for the CDR3 is TGTGCCAGCAGTTACAAGACCGGGGAGCTGTTTTTT. This chain uses TRBV27 with TRBJ2-2; no firm D call. The germline V gene has CDR1 MNHEY and CDR2 SMNVEV (reference sequence). The length of the CDR3 is 12 residues. The V end lost 4 bases, the J end lost 5 bases, and 5 bases lay between the germline ends.

This rearrangement joins TRBV6-5 to TRBJ2-7; D gene uncertain. Germline CDR1 reads MNHEY; CDR2 reads SVGAGI. CDR3 length: 14 residues. Trimming cost V 2 bases and J 5 bases, with 13 bases left between them. The CDR3 DNA is TGTGCCAGCAGTTACAGTCAAGAGCAGGACGAGCAGTACTTC. Its translation is CASSYSQEQDEQYF.

This chain uses TRBV27 with TRBJ2-7, with 7 bases aligning to TRBD1. CDR1 is MNHEY and CDR2 is SMNVEV in the germline V gene (reference sequence). V gave up 7 bases and J gave up 6 bases; unmatched junction bases: 9. The CDR3 covers 13 residues. CDR3 region: CASTATGKGEQYF. As DNA, the CDR3 is TGTGCCAGCACCGCGACAGGGAAGGGCGAGCAGTACTTC.

The CDR3: CASSQFVSGGPGLEADTQYF. The CDR3 DNA follows: TGCGCCAGCAGTCAATTTGTATCGGGGGGTCCGGGACTAGAAGCAGATACGCAGTATTTT. The chain recombines TRBV23-1 with TRBJ2-3; 8 nucleotides line up with TRBD2. TRBV23-1 is an ORF, and what it does is uncertain. Trimming at V came to 1 base and at J to 4 bases, leaving 19 bases not matched to a gene. The CDR3 consists of 20 residues.

The chain recombines TRBV2 with TRBJ1-6, with a tentative D call TRBD1 (6 bases). CDR1 and CDR2 (germline): SNHLY, FYNNEI. The CDR3 covers 15 residues. V was cut by 8 bases and J by 2 bases, with 13 bases left in between. The DNA of the CDR3 is TGTGCCAGCCTAAGGGGGGGCACCTATAATTCACCCCTCCACTTT. Translation: CASLRGGTYNSPLHF. The full variable domain, completed using reference TRBV2 and TRBJ1-6, is EPEVTQTPSHQVTQMGQEVILRCVPISNHLYFYWYRQILGQKVEFLVSFYNNEISEKSEIFDDQFSVERPDGSNFTLKIRSTKLEDSAMYFCASLRGGTYNSPLHFGNGTRLTVT.